This T cell receptor beta chain was recovered during a study of T cell responses to AZD1222 COVID-19 vaccine. The overall study: Pooling was applied to second doses at about 4 or about 12 weeks. Overall study findings and caveats: Baseline seropositivity characterized only 5 or 6 AZD1222 recipients. Donors in the cohort were predominantly white British and more often female, and clonal diversity was possibly underestimated. A reported finding is that nearly half of spike-specific TCRs target unmutated variant regions.

The germline V gene encodes CDR1 MDHEN and CDR2 SYDVKM. The V end lost 7 bases, the J end lost 0 bases, and 18 bases lay between the germline ends. The CDR3 length is 16 residues. The assay was immunoSEQ multiplex PCR, and TCRdb's table has in-frame clones only and misses some. Of fewer than 150,000 clones listed, around 85% are singletons. A word on this clone: Its antigen is undetermined.

The sequence was obtained from an adult in good health. V usage is TRBV28 and J usage is TRBJ1-2; D not certain. Sequenced here: peripheral blood, sampled on day 0 of AZD1222 vaccination. The CDR3 DNA is TGTGCCAGCACCCCCCCTGAATCGGTGGCTAACTATGGCTACACCTTC. Amino acids: CASTPPESVANYGYTF.